This TCR beta chain was obtained from a study of cytomegalovirus exposure and HLA in healthy donors. About the study: The approximately 110 validation repertoires used a platform that matched the one used for the approximately 690 first-cohort repertoires, as a later analysis reported.

V shed 3 bases and J 8 bases; nucleotides not matched to a gene: 6. The CDR3 length is 13 residues. Germline CDR1 and CDR2: SGHNT and YYREEE (reference sequence). Remarks on this clone: Antigen specificity is unknown.

Generated by immunoSEQ multiplex PCR, the TCRdb table keeps only in-frame clones and is missing some. Of under 400,000 clones detected, roughly 90% appear once; the ten largest clones hold approximately 0.8%. Study-level results: Rarity held for most TCR sequences, but there were some public TCRs that occurred in many donors.

The V call is TRBV5-4, the J call TRBJ1-2; 8 positions agree with TRBD1. The source of this sequence is a woman under 30 in good health and CMV-seronegative. Sequences were obtained from PBMCs. The CDR3, as DNA: TGTGCCAGCAGCTATGGACAGGGAAGGGGCTACACCTTC. As protein: CASSYGQGRGYTF.